This record concerns one TCR beta chain sequence. Its antigen is as yet unknown. Clones were sequenced by immunoSEQ multiplex PCR, and TCRdb holds only the in-frame ones, with some missing. This sample carries 30,000 to 35,000 clones, 93% of them seen once, and the ten largest clones take 6.5% to 10%. The data belong to a study of T cells in localized non-small cell lung cancer. Study observations and caveats: Peak T cell clonality was found in uninvolved adjacent lung, exceeding tumor. When the top 100 tumor clones were examined, a median around 61 of them also appeared in the adjacent lung, which was paired and uninvolved.

The source is a female donor over 55 with stage I lung adenocarcinoma. The specimen comprised peripheral blood, sampled before any cancer treatment.

The CDR3 DNA sequence: TGTGCCTGGAGTGTAGGACAGGGTGACAATCAGCCCCAGCATTTT. Protein product: CAWSVGQGDNQPQHF. The rearrangement joins TRBV30 to TRBJ1-5, with 8 bases matching TRBD1. J was trimmed by 3 bases and V by 0 bases; bases with no gene match: 4. This CDR3 has 15 amino acids. CDR1 is GTSNPN, CDR2 SVGIG, per germline (reference sequence).